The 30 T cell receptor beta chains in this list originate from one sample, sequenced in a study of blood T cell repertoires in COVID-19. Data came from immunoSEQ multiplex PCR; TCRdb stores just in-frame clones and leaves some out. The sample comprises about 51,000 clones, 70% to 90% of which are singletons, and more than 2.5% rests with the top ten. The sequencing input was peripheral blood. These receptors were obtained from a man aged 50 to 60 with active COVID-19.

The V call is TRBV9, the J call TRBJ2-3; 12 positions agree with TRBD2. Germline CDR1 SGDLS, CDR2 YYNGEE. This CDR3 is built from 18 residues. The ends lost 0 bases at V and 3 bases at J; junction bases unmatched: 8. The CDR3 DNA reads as TGTGCCAGCAGCGTAGGCCCCGGGCTAGCGGGGGGGACAGATACGCAGTATTTT. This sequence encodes CASSVGPGLAGGTDTQYF.

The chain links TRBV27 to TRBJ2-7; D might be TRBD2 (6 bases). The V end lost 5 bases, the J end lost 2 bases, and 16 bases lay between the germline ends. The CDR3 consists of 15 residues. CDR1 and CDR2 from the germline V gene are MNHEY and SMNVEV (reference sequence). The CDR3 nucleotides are TGTGCCAGCAGTCTCCGACGGACGGGGGCCTACGAGCAGTACTTC. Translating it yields CASSLRRTGAYEQYF.

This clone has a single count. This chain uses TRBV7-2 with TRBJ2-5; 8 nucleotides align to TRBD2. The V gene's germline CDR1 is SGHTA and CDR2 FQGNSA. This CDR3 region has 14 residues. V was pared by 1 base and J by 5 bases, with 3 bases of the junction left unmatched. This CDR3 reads CASSLEGLGETQYF. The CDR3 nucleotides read TGTGCCAGCAGCTTAGAGGGACTAGGGGAGACCCAGTACTTC. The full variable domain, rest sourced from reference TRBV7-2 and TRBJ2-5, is GAGVSQSPSNKVTEKGKDVELRCDPISGHTALYWYRQSLGQGLEFLIYFQGNSAPDKSGLPSDRFSAERTGGSVSTLTIQRTQQEDSAVYLCASSLEGLGETQYFGPGTRLLVL.

The DNA of the CDR3 is TGTGCCAGCAGCCAACCTCTAAAGACAGCTAATTCACCCCTCCACTTT. It translates to CASSQPLKTANSPLHF. The rearrangement joins TRBV3-1 (or the pseudogene TRBV3-2) to TRBJ1-6, with D perhaps TRBD1 (5 bases). The CDR3 is 16 residues long. V lost 2 bases and J lost 6, with 14 bases in between. Germline CDR1 is LGHDT and CDR2 is YNNKEL (reference sequence).

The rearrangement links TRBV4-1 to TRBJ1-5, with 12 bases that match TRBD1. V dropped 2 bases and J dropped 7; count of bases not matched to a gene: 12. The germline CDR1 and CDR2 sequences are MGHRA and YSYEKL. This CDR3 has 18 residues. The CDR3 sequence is CASSQSVGTGGLRQPQHF. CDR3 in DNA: TGCGCCAGCAGCCAAAGCGTCGGGACAGGGGGCCTCAGGCAGCCCCAGCATTTT.

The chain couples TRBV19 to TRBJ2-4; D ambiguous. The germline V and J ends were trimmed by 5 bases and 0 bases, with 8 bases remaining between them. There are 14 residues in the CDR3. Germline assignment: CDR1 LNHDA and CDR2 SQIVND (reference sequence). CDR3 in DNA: TGTGCCAGTAGTCAGTACCTAGCCAAAAACATTCAGTACTTC. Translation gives CASSQYLAKNIQYF.

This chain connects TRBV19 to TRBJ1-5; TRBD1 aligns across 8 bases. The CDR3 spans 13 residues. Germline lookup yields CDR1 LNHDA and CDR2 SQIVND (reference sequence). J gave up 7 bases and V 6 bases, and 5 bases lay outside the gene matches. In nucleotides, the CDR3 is TGTGCCAGTAGGAGCCAGGGGGCACAGCCCCAGCATTTT. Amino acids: CASRSQGAQPQHF.

The CDR3 loop is CASSRGESAYNEQFF. As DNA, the CDR3 is TGTGCCAGCAGTCGGGGGGAGAGCGCCTACAATGAGCAGTTCTTC. The chain recombines TRBV6-5 with TRBJ2-1, with 7 bases lining up with TRBD2. The CDR3 runs to 15 residues. The trim removed 5 bases at V and 2 bases at J, leaving 6 bases unmatched. The germline gives CDR1 MNHEY, CDR2 SVGAGI.

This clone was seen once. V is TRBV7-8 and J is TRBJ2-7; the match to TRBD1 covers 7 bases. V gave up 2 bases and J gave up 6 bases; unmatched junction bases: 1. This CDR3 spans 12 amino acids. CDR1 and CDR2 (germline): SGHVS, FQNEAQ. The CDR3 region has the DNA TGTGCCAGCAGCTTAAACAGGGGCGAGCAGTACTTC. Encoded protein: CASSLNRGEQYF.

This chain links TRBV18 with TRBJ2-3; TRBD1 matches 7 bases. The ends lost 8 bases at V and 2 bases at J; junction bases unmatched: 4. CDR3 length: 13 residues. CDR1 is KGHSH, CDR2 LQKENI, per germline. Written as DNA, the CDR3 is TGTGCCAGCCTGGGACAGCTCACAGATACGCAGTATTTT. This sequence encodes CASLGQLTDTQYF.

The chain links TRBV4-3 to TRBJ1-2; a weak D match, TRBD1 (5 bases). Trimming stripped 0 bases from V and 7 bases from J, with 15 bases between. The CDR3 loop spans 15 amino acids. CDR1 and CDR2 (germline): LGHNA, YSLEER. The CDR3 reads CASSQDVNRPLGYTF. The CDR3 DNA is TGCGCCAGCAGCCAAGACGTAAACAGGCCCCTTGGCTACACCTTC.

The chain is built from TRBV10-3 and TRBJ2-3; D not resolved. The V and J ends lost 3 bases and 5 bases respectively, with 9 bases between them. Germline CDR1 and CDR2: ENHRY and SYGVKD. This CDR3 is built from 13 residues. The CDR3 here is CAISEPGGDTQYF. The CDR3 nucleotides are TGTGCCATCAGTGAACCCGGCGGAGATACGCAGTATTTT.

In DNA, the CDR3 is TGTGCCACCCCCGGAGGGGCGAATGAAAAACTGTTTTTT. This encodes CATPGGANEKLFF. This chain uses TRBV6-5 with TRBJ1-4; D might be TRBD1 (5 bases). V lost 10 bases, J lost 5 bases, and 14 bases lay in between. The CDR3 length is 13 residues. Germline V gene lookup returns CDR1 MNHEY and CDR2 SVGAGI.

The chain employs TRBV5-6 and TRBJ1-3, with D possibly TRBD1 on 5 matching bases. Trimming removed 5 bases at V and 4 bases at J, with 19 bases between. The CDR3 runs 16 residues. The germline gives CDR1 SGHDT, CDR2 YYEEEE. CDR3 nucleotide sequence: TGTGCCAGCAGACCTATGGGGCAGGGTGGAGGAAACACCATATATTTT. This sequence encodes CASRPMGQGGGNTIYF.

Here the CDR3 DNA reads TGTGCCAGCAGCTTGGTGGCAGGGGGGACTGGAAACACCATATATTTT. Protein sequence: CASSLVAGGTGNTIYF. This chain connects TRBV7-2 to TRBJ1-3, with 7 bases lining up with TRBD1. J gave up 2 bases and V 3 bases, and 7 bases lay outside the gene matches. The germline CDR1 and CDR2 sequences are SGHTA and FQGNSA. CDR3 size: 16 residues. Full variable domain (remainder filled in from reference TRBV7-2 and TRBJ1-3): GAGVSQSPSNKVTEKGKDVELRCDPISGHTALYWYRQSLGQGLEFLIYFQGNSAPDKSGLPSDRFSAERTGGSVSTLTIQRTQQEDSAVYLCASSLVAGGTGNTIYFGEGSWLTVV.

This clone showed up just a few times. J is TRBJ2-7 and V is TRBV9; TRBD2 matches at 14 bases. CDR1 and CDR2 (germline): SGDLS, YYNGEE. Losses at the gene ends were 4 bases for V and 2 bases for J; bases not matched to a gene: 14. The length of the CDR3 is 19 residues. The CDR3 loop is CASSHSAIGLAGGAYEQYF. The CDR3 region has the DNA TGTGCCAGCAGCCACTCCGCTATCGGACTAGCGGGGGGCGCCTACGAGCAGTACTTC.

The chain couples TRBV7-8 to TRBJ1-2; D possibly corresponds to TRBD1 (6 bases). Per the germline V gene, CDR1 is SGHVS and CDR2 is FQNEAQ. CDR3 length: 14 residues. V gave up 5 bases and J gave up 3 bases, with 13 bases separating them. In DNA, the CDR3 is TGTGCCAGCAGCGCGGACAGTTCTGACTATGGCTACACCTTC. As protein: CASSADSSDYGYTF.

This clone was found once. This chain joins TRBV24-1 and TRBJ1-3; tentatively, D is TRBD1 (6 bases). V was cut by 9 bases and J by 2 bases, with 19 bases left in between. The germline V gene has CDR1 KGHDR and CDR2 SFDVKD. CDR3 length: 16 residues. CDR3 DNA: TGTGCCACCCCTACACAACGGGGGGCGGCTGGAAACACCATATATTTT. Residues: CATPTQRGAAGNTIYF.

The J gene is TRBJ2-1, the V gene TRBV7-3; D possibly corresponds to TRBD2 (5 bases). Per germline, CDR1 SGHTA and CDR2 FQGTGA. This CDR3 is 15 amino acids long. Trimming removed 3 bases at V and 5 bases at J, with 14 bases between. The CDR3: CASSLDSRPDNEQFF. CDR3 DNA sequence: TGTGCCAGCAGCTTGGACTCCCGACCTGACAATGAGCAGTTCTTC.

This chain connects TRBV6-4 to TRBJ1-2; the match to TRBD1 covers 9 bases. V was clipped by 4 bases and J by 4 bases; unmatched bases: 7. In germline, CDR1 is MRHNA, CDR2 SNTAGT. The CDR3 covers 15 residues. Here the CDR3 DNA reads TGTGCCAGCAGTGCTGGACAGGGGAGCAGCTATGGCTACACCTTC. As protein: CASSAGQGSSYGYTF.

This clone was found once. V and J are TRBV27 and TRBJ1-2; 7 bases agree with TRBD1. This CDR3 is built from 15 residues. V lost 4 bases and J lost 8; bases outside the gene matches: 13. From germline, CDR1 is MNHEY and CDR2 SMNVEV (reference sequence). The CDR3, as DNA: TGTGCCAGCAGTTATCGCGGAGGGGGCTTCTACGGCTACACCTTC. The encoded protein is CASSYRGGGFYGYTF.

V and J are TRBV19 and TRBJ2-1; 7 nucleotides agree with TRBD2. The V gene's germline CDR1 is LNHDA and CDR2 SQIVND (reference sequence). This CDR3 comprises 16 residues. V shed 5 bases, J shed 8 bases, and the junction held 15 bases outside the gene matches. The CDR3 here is CASSSHLAVSLDEQFF. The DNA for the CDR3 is TGTGCCAGTAGTTCCCATCTAGCGGTAAGCTTAGATGAGCAGTTCTTC.

For the CDR3, the DNA is TGTGCCAGCATGGGGAGCCGGACTGAAGCTTTCTTT. It codes for CASMGSRTEAFF. This sequence joins TRBV6-5 and TRBJ1-1; no firm D call. V lost 7 bases, J lost 5 bases, and 11 bases lay in between. This CDR3 is built from 12 residues. Germline CDR1 MNHEY, CDR2 SVGAGI.

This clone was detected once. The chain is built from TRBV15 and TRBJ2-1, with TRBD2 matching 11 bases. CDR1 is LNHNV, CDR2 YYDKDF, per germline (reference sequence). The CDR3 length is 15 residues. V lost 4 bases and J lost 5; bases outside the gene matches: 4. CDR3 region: CATSKGTSGNNEQFF. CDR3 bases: TGTGCCACCAGCAAAGGGACTAGCGGTAACAATGAGCAGTTCTTC.

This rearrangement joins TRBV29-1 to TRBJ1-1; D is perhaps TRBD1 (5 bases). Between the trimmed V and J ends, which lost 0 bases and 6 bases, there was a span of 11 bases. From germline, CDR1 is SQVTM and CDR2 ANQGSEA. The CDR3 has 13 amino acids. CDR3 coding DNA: TGCAGCGTTGAAGAGGGGGGAGACCCTGAAGCTTTCTTT. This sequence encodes CSVEEGGDPEAFF.

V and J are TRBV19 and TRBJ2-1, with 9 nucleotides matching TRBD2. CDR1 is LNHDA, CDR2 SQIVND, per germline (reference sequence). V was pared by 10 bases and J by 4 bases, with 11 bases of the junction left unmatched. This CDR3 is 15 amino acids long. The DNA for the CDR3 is TGTGCCACCCCTCCGGCTAGCGGGGATTACAATGAGCAGTTCTTC. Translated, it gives CATPPASGDYNEQFF.

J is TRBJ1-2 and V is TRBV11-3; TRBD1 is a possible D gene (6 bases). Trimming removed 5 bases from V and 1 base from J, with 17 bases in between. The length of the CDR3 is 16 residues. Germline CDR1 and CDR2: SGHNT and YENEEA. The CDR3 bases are TGTGCCAGCAGCACCCGAATTGGGGGCCTTAACTATGGCTACACCTTC. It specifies CASSTRIGGLNYGYTF.

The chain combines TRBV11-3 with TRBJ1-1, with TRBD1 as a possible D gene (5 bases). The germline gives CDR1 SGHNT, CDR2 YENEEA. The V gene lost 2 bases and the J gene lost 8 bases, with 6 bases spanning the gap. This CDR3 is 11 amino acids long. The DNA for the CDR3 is TGTGCCAGCAGCTTAAAGGGGGAAGCTTTCTTT. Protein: CASSLKGEAFF.

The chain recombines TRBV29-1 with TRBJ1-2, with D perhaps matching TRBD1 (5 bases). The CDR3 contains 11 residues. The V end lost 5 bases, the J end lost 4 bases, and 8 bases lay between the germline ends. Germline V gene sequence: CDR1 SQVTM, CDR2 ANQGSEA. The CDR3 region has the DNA TGCAGCGTTCAGGGTGGCTATGGCTACACCTTC. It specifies CSVQGGYGYTF.

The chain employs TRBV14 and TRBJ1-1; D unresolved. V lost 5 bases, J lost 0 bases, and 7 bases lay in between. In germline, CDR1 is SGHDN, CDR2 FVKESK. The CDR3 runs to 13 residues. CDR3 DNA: TGTGCCAGCAGCTCGTCCCTGAACACTGAAGCTTTCTTT. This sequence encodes CASSSSLNTEAFF.